Included here is one T cell receptor beta chain sequence, with context. Antigen: not known. Of the isolated RNA, all was reverse transcribed, and so the sequenced material was expressed TCRB transcripts. TCRdb's table, derived via immunoSEQ multiplex PCR, lists solely in-frame clones and lacks some. This table holds some 350,000 clones, about 14% found once. This specimen comes from a study of beta chain features in type 1 diabetes. Regarding the study as a whole: It was not settled here whether HLA type affects TCRB rearrangement. Shorter TCRB CDR3s, moderately but significantly so, were found in Type 1 diabetes patients in all four CD4+ subsets.

Purity above 95% was achieved in all sorted populations. From germline, CDR1 is MDHEN and CDR2 SYDVKM. Trimming removed 4 bases at V and 6 bases at J, with 16 bases between. CDR3 length: 15 residues. This receptor was taken from a woman under 30 with type 1 diabetes. The chain has TRBV28 and TRBJ1-5; D is perhaps TRBD1 (6 bases). The sequencing input was naive CD4+ T cells from blood. The CDR3 DNA sequence: TGTGCCAGCAGTTCCAATCAGGGGACGGGTCAGCCCCAGCATTTT. Its protein product is CASSSNQGTGQPQHF.